The rows below give T cell receptor beta chains drawn from one sample of a study of CD8 T cells in Susac syndrome. TCRdb analysed the immunoSEQ multiplex PCR reads with MiXCR anew, one entry per CDR3 protein. The sample contains fewer than 300,000 distinct CDR3 sequences, roughly 85% of which appear only once. Sequenced sample: CD8+ T cells from PBMCs. These TCRs come from a human donor with multiple sclerosis. CDR3s include the opening cysteine and the closing phenylalanine or tryptophan. D genes are given only for firm matches. A clone size is listed for some rows: how often the clone was seen (once, few, many), or a class if it is expanded.

D gene	clone size	J gene	V gene	CDR3 DNA	CDR3 protein
.	.	TRBJ2-1	TRBV3-1	TGTGCCAGCAGCCAAGATCTCACTAGGGGATTGGTCGAGCAGTTCTTC	CASSQDLTRGLVEQFF
TRBD2	.	TRBJ2-5	TRBV27	TGTGCCAGCAGAGTTAGCGGGAGACCCCAAGAGACCCAGTACTTC	CASRVSGRPQETQYF
.	.	TRBJ2-4	TRBV9	TGTGCCAGCAGCGTTTCAGGGGCCTCCGGTGGGGACATTCAGTACTTC	CASSVSGASGGDIQYF
TRBD1	once	TRBJ2-7	TRBV19	TGTGCCAGTACCTCGGGACAGGGATTTACCTACGAGCAGTACTTC	CASTSGQGFTYEQYF
.	.	TRBJ2-3	TRBV12-3/TRBV12-4	TGTGCCAGCAGACCAAGCGCCCCCACAGATACGCAGTATTTT	CASRPSAPTDTQYF
.	.	TRBJ2-1	TRBV5-6	TGTGCCAGCAGCTCGGGTCTAAATGAGCAGTTCTTC	CASSSGLNEQFF
.	.	TRBJ2-2	TRBV2	TGTGCCAGCAGAAGTGACGGCGCGCCCGGGGAGCTGTTTTTT	CASRSDGAPGELFF
.	.	TRBJ2-5	TRBV7-9	TGTGCCAGCAGCCCAGTTAGACGGGGGGAGACCCAGTACTTC	CASSPVRRGETQYF
TRBD1	.	TRBJ2-3	TRBV25-1	TGTGCCAGCAGTGCTATGACAGGGCGGGATACGCAGTATTTT	CASSAMTGRDTQYF
.	.	TRBJ2-7	TRBV29-1	TGCAGCGTTGAAGATACCTACGAGCAGTACTTC	CSVEDTYEQYF
.	.	TRBJ2-7	TRBV30	TGTGCCTGGAGTGTACGTCCCTACGAGCAGTACTTC	CAWSVRPYEQYF
TRBD1	.	TRBJ2-6	TRBV6-5	TGTGCCAGCAGTTACACCAACGCCGGGACAGGGGTTCCTGGGGCCAACGTCCTGACTTTC	CASSYTNAGTGVPGANVLTF
.	.	TRBJ2-1	TRBV5-5	TGTGCCAGCAGAGATCGGGGACTGGGGGACAATGAGCAGTTCTTC	CASRDRGLGDNEQFF